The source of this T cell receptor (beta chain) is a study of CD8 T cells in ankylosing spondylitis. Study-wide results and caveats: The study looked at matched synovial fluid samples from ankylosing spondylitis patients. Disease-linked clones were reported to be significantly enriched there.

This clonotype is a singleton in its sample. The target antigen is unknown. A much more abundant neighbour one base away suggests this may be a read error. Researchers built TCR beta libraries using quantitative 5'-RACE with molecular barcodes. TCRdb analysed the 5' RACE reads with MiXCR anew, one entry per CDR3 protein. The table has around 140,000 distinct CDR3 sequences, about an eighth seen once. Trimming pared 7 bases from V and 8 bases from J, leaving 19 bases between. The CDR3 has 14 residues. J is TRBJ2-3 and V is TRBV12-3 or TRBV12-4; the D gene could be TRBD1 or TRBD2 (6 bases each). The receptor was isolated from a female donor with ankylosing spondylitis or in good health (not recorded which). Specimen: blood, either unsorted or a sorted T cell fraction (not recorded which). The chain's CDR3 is CASTGGHRCGTQYF. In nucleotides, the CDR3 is TGTGCCAGCACCGGGGGACACCGATGCGGTACGCAGTATTTT.